Presented here are 10 T cell receptor beta chains from one specimen sequenced in a study of blood T cell repertoires in COVID-19. Clones were sequenced by immunoSEQ multiplex PCR, and TCRdb holds only the in-frame ones, with some missing. Among fewer than 700,000 clones listed, approximately 91% were seen once. The sample comprised peripheral blood. All receptors derive from a woman in her fifties or sixties with COVID-19, enrolled during active disease.

The chain carries TRBV14 and TRBJ2-2; D is uncertain. V lost 7 bases to trimming and J lost 4 bases, with 13 bases between them. Germline V gene lookup returns CDR1 SGHDN and CDR2 FVKESK. This CDR3 is built from 14 residues. In DNA form, the CDR3 reads TGTGCCAGCACCTCAGACATTTTCACCGGGGAGCTGTTTTTT. This codes for CASTSDIFTGELFF.

This clone came up once. The chain combines TRBV7-9 with TRBJ1-4; no clear D gene. CDR3 length: 14 residues. V was shortened by 3 bases and J by 7 bases, with 12 bases between the two germline ends. CDR1 and CDR2 (germline): SEHNR, FQNEAQ (reference sequence). CDR3 in amino acids: CASSFGSTGEKLFF. CDR3 in DNA: TGTGCCAGCAGCTTCGGGTCTACGGGTGAAAAACTGTTTTTT.

The chain joins TRBV5-1 to TRBJ1-4; perhaps TRBD1 as D (6 bases). The ends were cut back, 3 bases at V and 0 bases at J, with 15 bases in the middle. Germline V gene sequence: CDR1 SGHRS, CDR2 YFSETQ. The CDR3 has 17 amino acids. DNA for the CDR3: TGCGCCAGCAGCTCTGCGCGGACAGCTCCAACTAATGAAAAACTGTTTTTT. Its protein product is CASSSARTAPTNEKLFF.

Note on this clone: Different DNA sequences within this sample yield the same CDR3. The chain carries TRBV18 and TRBJ2-3; D may be TRBD2 (5 bases). This CDR3 contains 15 residues. From germline, CDR1 is KGHSH and CDR2 LQKENI. The V and J ends lost 3 bases and 0 bases respectively, with 10 bases between them. CDR3 amino acids: CASSPKRSSTDTQYF. The CDR3 DNA sequence: TGTGCCAGCTCACCGAAGCGGTCCAGCACAGATACGCAGTATTTT.

The CDR3 DNA is TGCGCCAGCAGCCATACTAGCGGGGGGGGTTGGAATGAGCAGTTCTTC. Residues: CASSHTSGGGWNEQFF. J is TRBJ2-1 and V is TRBV4-1; 13 positions match TRBD2. This CDR3 is 16 amino acids long. Trimming removed 3 bases from V and 7 bases from J; junction bases left unmatched: 6. Germline CDR1 and CDR2: MGHRA and YSYEKL.

The rearrangement links TRBV7-8 to TRBJ2-7, with 8 bases aligning to TRBD1. This CDR3 is built from 16 residues. The V and J ends lost 2 bases and 2 bases, in that order; junction bases with no gene match: 8. Germline values: CDR1 SGHVS, CDR2 FQNEAQ. CDR3: CASSLLFRDRTYEQYF. For the CDR3, the DNA is TGTGCCAGCAGCTTACTCTTTCGGGACAGGACCTACGAGCAGTACTTC.

This clone was found once. The chain combines TRBV11-1 with TRBJ1-4; weak D call: TRBD1 (6 bases). This CDR3 is 16 amino acids long. V shed 1 base and J shed 0 bases, with 9 bases lying between them. The germline V gene encodes CDR1 SGHAT and CDR2 FQDESV (reference sequence). The CDR3 reads CASSLGDTSTNEKLFF. CDR3 nucleotide sequence: TGTGCCAGCAGCTTAGGGGACACCTCAACTAATGAAAAACTGTTTTTT.

This sequence joins TRBV2 and TRBJ1-4; a possible D gene is TRBD1 (5 bases). From germline, CDR1 is SNHLY and CDR2 FYNNEI. The CDR3 contains 13 residues. V was pared by 6 bases and J by 4 bases, with 9 bases between. CDR3 sequence reads: CASRSDINEKLFF. DNA of the CDR3: TGTGCCAGCAGATCGGACATTAATGAAAAACTGTTTTTT.

V usage is TRBV2 and J usage is TRBJ1-1; D is ambiguous. The V and J ends lost 0 bases and 3 bases respectively, with 14 bases between them. The germline CDR1 and CDR2 sequences are SNHLY and FYNNEI. This CDR3 has 16 residues. CDR3 bases: TGTGCCAGCAGTGAAGCTTGGCCAGGCGGGGACACTGAAGCTTTCTTT. It codes for CASSEAWPGGDTEAFF.

The rearrangement joins TRBV19 to TRBJ1-2, with 7 bases matching TRBD1. The trim removed 7 bases at V and 0 bases at J, leaving 5 bases unmatched. Germline V CDR1 and CDR2: LNHDA, SQIVND (reference sequence). This CDR3 region has 14 residues. CDR3 in DNA: TGTGCCAGTACTTTGGGGACAGCTAACTATGGCTACACCTTC. Its translation is CASTLGTANYGYTF.